This entry is about one TCR beta chain. Its target is unknown. Using immunoSEQ multiplex PCR, the repertoire was profiled, and TCRdb retains in-frame clones only, with some absent. The sample holds approximately 220,000 clones, 93% seen once. The CDR3 runs to 15 residues. The germline gives CDR1 SGHTA, CDR2 FQGNSA. V shed 5 bases and J 1 base; nucleotides not matched to a gene: 7. The data derive from a study of T cell responses to AZD1222 COVID-19 vaccine. Broader study findings: Unmutated variant regions reportedly attract nearly half of all spike-specific TCRs. Donors in the cohort were predominantly white British and more often female, and clonal diversity was possibly underestimated. Researchers took repertoire samples only after the peak T cell response had come. With two AZD1222 doses given, Spike-specific TCR breadth and depth both rose.

This chain connects TRBV7-2 to TRBJ2-5; TRBD1 agrees at 7 bases. The sequenced sample was peripheral blood, obtained on day 0 of MenACWY control vaccination. The sequence was collected from an adult in good health. CDR3 nucleotides: TGTGCCAGCAGCCCGAGGACAGGTCTCCAAGAGACCCAGTACTTC. It specifies CASSPRTGLQETQYF.